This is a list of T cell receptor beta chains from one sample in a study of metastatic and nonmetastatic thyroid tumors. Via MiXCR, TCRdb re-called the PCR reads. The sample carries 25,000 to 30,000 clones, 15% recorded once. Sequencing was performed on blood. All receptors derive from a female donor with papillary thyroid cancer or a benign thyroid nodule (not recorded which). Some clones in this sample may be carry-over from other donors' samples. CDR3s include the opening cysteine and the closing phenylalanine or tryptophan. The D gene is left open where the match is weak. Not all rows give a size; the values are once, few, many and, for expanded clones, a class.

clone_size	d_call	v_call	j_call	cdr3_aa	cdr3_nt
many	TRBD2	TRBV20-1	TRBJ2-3	CSATSGSTDTQYF	TGCAGTGCGACTAGCGGGAGCACAGATACGCAGTATTTT
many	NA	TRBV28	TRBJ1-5	CASSIESSNQPQHF	TGTGCCAGCAGCATCGAAAGTAGCAATCAGCCCCAGCATTTT
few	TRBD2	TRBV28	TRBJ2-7	CASSWGLVRDEQYF	TGTGCCAGCAGCTGGGGACTAGTTCGGGACGAGCAGTACTTC
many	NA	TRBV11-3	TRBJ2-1	CASSLAGVGEQFF	TGTGCCAGCAGCTTAGCGGGAGTGGGGGAGCAGTTCTTT
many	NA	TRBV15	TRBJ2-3	CATSSGFSTDTQYF	TGTGCCACCAGCTCCGGATTTAGCACAGATACGCAGTATTTT
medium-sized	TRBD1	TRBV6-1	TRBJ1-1	CASSLRDSEYTEAFF	TGTGCCAGCAGTCTCCGGGACAGTGAATACACTGAAGCTTTCTTT
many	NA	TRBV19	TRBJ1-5	CASSFGYNQPQHF	TGTGCCAGTAGTTTCGGTTACAATCAGCCCCAGCATTTT
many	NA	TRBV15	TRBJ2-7	CATSRGTGTYEQYF	TGTGCCACCAGCAGAGGTACGGGGACCTACGAGCAGTACTTC
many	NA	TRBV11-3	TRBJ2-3	CASSLSHLGDTQYF	TGTGCCAGCAGCTTGTCGCACCTGGGAGATACGCAGTATTTT
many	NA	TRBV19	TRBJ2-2	CASSKRAGELFF	TGTGCCAGTAGTAAGAGAGCCGGGGAGCTGTTTTTT
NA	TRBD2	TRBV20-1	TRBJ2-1	CSARQGGRDEQFF	TGCAGTGCTAGGCAGGGCGGGAGGGATGAGCAGTTCTTC
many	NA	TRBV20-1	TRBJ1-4	CSAGRGPQKDEKLFF	TGCAGTGCTGGTCGGGGTCCACAGAAAGATGAAAAACTGTTTTTT
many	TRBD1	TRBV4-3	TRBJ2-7	CASSQEPTGIIDEQYF	TGCGCCAGCAGCCAAGAACCGACAGGGATTATAGACGAGCAGTACTTC
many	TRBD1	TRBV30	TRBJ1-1	CACDVTTGSAFF	TGTGCCTGTGACGTCACGACAGGGAGCGCTTTCTTT
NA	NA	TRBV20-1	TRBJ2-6	CSASGYSGANVLTF	TGCAGTGCTAGTGGTTACTCTGGGGCCAACGTCCTGACTTTC
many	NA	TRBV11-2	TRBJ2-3	CASSSGSRTDTQYF	TGTGCCAGCAGCTCCGGCAGCCGCACAGATACGCAGTATTTT
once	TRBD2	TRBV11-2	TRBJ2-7	CASSLVALAEAGHSYEQYF	TGTGCCAGCAGCTTAGTAGCCCTCGCCGAAGCGGGGCACTCCTACGAGCAGTACTTC
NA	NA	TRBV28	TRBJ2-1	CASSPGSSSYNEQFF	TGTGCCAGCAGTCCGGGATCCAGCTCCTACAATGAGCAGTTCTTC
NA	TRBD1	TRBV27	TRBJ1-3	CASSPLTGGGNTIYF	TGTGCCAGCAGTCCCCTGACAGGGGGTGGAAACACCATATATTTT
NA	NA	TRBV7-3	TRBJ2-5	CASSPRGRGRAGVTQYF	TGTGCCAGCAGCCCCAGGGGGCGGGGGAGGGCCGGAGTGACCCAGTACTTC
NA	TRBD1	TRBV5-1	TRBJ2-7	CASSSEGTGVHEQYF	TGCGCCAGCAGCTCTGAGGGGACAGGGGTTCACGAGCAGTACTTC
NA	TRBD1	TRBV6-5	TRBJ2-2	CASSYNRGSTGELFF	TGTGCCAGCAGCTATAACAGGGGAAGCACCGGGGAGCTGTTTTTT
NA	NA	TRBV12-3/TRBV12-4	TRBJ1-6	CASRRGDTTRDNSPLHF	TGTGCCAGCAGGCGGGGAGACACCACCAGGGATAATTCACCCCTCCACTTT
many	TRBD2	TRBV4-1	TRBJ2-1	CASSQERTRTAGGYNEQFF	TGCGCCAGCAGCCAAGAGAGGACCAGGACTGCGGGAGGGTACAATGAGCAGTTCTTC
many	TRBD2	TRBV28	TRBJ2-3	CASSSHPGLAGRDTQYF	TGTGCCAGCAGTTCTCATCCGGGACTAGCGGGGAGAGATACGCAGTATTTT
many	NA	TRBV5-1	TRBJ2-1	CASSLTQGQYNEQFF	TGCGCCAGCAGCTTGACACAGGGACAATACAATGAGCAGTTCTTC
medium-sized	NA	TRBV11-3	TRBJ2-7	CASSHSGGARPYEQYF	TGTGCCAGCAGCCATAGTGGGGGGGCCAGACCCTACGAGCAGTACTTC
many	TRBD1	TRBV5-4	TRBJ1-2	CASSFPGQGARGYTF	TGTGCCAGCAGCTTTCCGGGACAGGGGGCGCGGGGCTACACCTTC
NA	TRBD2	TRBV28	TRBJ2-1	CASSLLAAYNERFF	TGTGCTAGCAGTCTACTAGCGGCCTACAATGAGCGGTTCTTC
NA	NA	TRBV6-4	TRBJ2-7	CASSDSGTVGYEQYF	TGTGCCAGCAGTGACTCCGGGACGGTCGGCTACGAGCAGTACTTC
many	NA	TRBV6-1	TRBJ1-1	CASKEGKNTEAFF	TGTGCCAGCAAGGAGGGCAAGAACACTGAAGCTTTCTTT
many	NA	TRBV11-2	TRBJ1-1	CASSSIPEAFF	TGTGCCAGCAGCTCAATACCTGAAGCTTTCTTT
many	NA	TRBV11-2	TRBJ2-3	CANSLDGAAADTQYF	TGTGCCAACAGCTTAGACGGTGCGGCAGCTGATACGCAGTATTTT
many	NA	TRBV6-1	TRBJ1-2	CASSSPTGTQGGYTF	TGTGCCAGCAGTTCCCCGACCGGGACTCAGGGTGGCTACACCTTC
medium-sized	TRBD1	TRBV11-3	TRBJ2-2	CASSTNGDRTTTGELFF	TGTGCCAGCAGCACCAACGGGGACAGAACAACCACCGGGGAGCTGTTTTTT
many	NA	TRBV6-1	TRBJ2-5	CASSSQGPETQYF	TGTGCCAGCAGTAGTCAGGGTCCAGAGACCCAGTACTTC
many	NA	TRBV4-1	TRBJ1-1	CASRALLKNTEAFF	TGCGCCAGCAGGGCCTTACTGAAGAACACTGAAGCTTTCTTT
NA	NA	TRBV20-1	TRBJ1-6	CSARALSGAGNSPLHF	TGCAGTGCTAGAGCCCTATCAGGGGCTGGAAATTCACCCCTCCACTTT
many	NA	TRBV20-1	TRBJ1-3	CSARETGQASGNTIYF	TGCAGTGCTCGGGAAACAGGCCAGGCTTCTGGAAACACCATATATTTT
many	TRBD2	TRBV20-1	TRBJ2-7	CSAIGLAGAQEQYF	TGCAGTGCTATAGGACTAGCGGGGGCCCAAGAGCAGTACTTC
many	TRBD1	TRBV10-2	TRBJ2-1	CASSDQGVGEQFF	TGCGCCAGCAGTGATCAGGGGGTCGGGGAGCAGTTCTTC
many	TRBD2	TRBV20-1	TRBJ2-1	CSAYLAGPYNEQFF	TGCAGTGCTTACCTAGCGGGCCCCTACAATGAGCAGTTCTTC
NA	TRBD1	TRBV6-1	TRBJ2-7	CASSVKGARNEQHF	TGTGCTAGCAGCGTCAAGGGGGCGCGGAACGAGCAGCACTTC
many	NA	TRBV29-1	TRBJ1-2	CSVGEVRANYGYTF	TGCAGCGTTGGGGAGGTCCGGGCCAACTATGGCTACACCTTC
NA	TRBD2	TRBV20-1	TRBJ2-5	CSARKKLLHAGVRETQYF	TGCAGTGCTAGAAAAAAACTACTACATGCGGGGGTTAGGGAGACCCAGTACTTC
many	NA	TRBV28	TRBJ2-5	CATRRALLQETQYF	TGTGCCACCCGGAGAGCGCTGCTCCAAGAGACCCAGTACTTC
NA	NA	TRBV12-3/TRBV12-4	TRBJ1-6	CASRTIGNSPLHF	TGTGCCAGCAGAACTATCGGTAATTCACCCCTCCACTTT
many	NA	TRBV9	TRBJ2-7	CASSVSAASYEQYF	TGTGCCAGCAGCGTCTCAGCGGCTTCCTACGAGCAGTACTTC
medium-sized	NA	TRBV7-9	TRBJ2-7	CASSFQGYEQYF	TGTGCCAGCAGCTTTCAGGGTTACGAGCAGTACTTC
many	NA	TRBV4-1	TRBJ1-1	CASSQSGGVITEAFF	TGCGCCAGCAGCCAAAGTGGGGGGGTGATCACTGAAGCTTTCTTT
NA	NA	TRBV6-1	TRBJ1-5	CASSEVWGDSNQPQHF	TGTGCCAGCAGTGAAGTTTGGGGAGATAGCAATCAGCCCCAGCATTTT
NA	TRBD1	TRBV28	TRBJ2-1	CASRRPGGHSYNEQFF	TGTGCCAGCAGGCGGCCAGGGGGTCACTCCTACAATGAGCAGTTCTTC
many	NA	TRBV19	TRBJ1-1	CASSIGPSGTRMNTEAFF	TGTGCCAGTAGTATAGGACCCTCCGGGACACGGATGAACACTGAAGCTTTCTTT